This passage covers 18 T cell receptor beta chains from one sample sequenced in a study of T cell repertoires in cytomegalovirus infection. TCRdb reprocessed the reads via MiXCR and lists one record per CDR3 protein. The sample has over 300,000 distinct CDR3 sequences; 15% to 20% are singletons. The specimen was PBMCs. The receptors come from a human donor in good health (CMV status not recorded). Some clones in this sample may be carry-over from other donors' samples.

This clonotype came up a few times. The chain is built from TRBV28 and TRBJ1-2, with TRBD1 matching 7 bases. V gave up 4 bases and J gave up 4 bases; unmatched junction bases: 21. Germline V lookup: CDR1 MDHEN, CDR2 SYDVKM. There are 19 residues in the CDR3. CDR3 in amino acids: CASSSQLPGQSGTFYGYTF. The CDR3 DNA is TGTGCCAGCAGTTCCCAACTGCCGGGACAGTCTGGGACTTTCTATGGCTACACCTTC.

The sample holds a few counts of this clonotype. This chain joins TRBV27 and TRBJ1-5; no reliable D call. CDR1 MNHEY and CDR2 SMNVEV come from the germline V gene (reference sequence). This CDR3 region has 13 residues. The V gene lost 3 bases and the J gene lost 7 bases, with 10 bases spanning the gap. Here the CDR3 reads CASSLTVLQPQHF. In DNA, the CDR3 is TGTGCCAGCAGTTTGACTGTCCTGCAGCCCCAGCATTTT.

This clonotype was counted many times. The chain joins TRBV5-6 to TRBJ2-1; 7 bases match TRBD1. Germline trimming cut 4 bases from V and 0 bases from J; bases unmatched to any gene: 10. Germline values: CDR1 SGHDT, CDR2 YYEEEE. This CDR3 has 17 residues. The CDR3 here is CASSRGKGQISYNEQFF. The CDR3 bases are TGTGCCAGCAGCCGAGGCAAGGGACAGATCTCCTACAATGAGCAGTTCTTC.

This clonotype occurred a few times. The CDR3 region has the DNA TGCAGCTCATTCAGGACTAGCGGGGGGGCCCAAGATACGCAGTATTTT. Its translation is CSSFRTSGGAQDTQYF. The V gene is TRBV29-1, the J gene TRBJ2-3; 15 bases are a match to TRBD2. The germline V gene has CDR1 SQVTM and CDR2 ANQGSEA. The CDR3 has 16 residues. J was trimmed by 5 bases and V by 8 bases; bases with no gene match: 11.

This chain connects TRBV7-2 to TRBJ1-6; 8 positions agree with TRBD1. This CDR3 contains 13 residues. The germline V gene has CDR1 SGHTA and CDR2 FQGNSA. V shed 8 bases, J shed 12 bases, and the junction held 9 bases outside the gene matches. Here the CDR3 reads CASGPGQGRPLHF. The DNA of the CDR3 is TGTGCCAGCGGACCAGGACAGGGACGACCCCTCCACTTT.

This clonotype was observed a few times. The CDR3, as DNA: TGTGCCAGCCGGGACAGCCTCCAAGAGACCCAGTACTTC. Its protein product is CASRDSLQETQYF. The chain links TRBV12-3 or TRBV12-4 to TRBJ2-5; 7 bases are shared with TRBD1. The CDR3 consists of 13 residues. Unmatched junction bases numbered 4, after V lost 8 bases and J lost 1 base.

This chain uses TRBV20-1 with TRBJ2-4; D may correspond to TRBD1 or TRBD2 (6 bases each). Germline loops: CDR1 DFQATT, CDR2 SNEGSKA (reference sequence). The V gene lost 0 bases and the J gene lost 8 bases, with 11 bases spanning the gap. This CDR3 contains 13 residues. CDR3 protein: CSARDPGADIQYF. CDR3 DNA: TGCAGTGCTAGAGATCCGGGGGCGGACATTCAGTACTTC.

The sample holds many counts of this clonotype. This CDR3 reads CASSPQRERPYHTDTQYF. CDR3 nucleotide sequence: TGTGCCAGCAGTCCTCAACGGGAGCGCCCCTACCACACAGATACGCAGTATTTT. This chain links TRBV7-2 with TRBJ2-3, with D perhaps matching TRBD2 (6 bases). The length of the CDR3 is 18 residues. Germline assignment: CDR1 SGHTA and CDR2 FQGNSA. Trimming left V 6 bases short and J 2 bases short, with 24 bases between.

This clonotype was picked up many times. The chain joins TRBV10-3 to TRBJ2-5, with 10 bases identical to TRBD1. Germline V lookup: CDR1 ENHRY, CDR2 SYGVKD. The CDR3 totals 17 residues. V gave up 2 bases and J gave up 1 base; unmatched junction bases: 7. In DNA form, the CDR3 reads TGTGCCATCAGTGAGACCGCCGGGACAGGGGTCCAAGAGACCCAGTACTTC. This gives the protein CAISETAGTGVQETQYF.

This sequence joins TRBV5-1 and TRBJ1-5; D is unclear. Germline lookup yields CDR1 SGHRS and CDR2 YFSETQ. The CDR3 spans 13 residues. Between the trimmed V and J ends, which lost 0 bases and 8 bases, there was a span of 9 bases. DNA for the CDR3: TGCGCCAGCAGCTTGGATGGGAGGGAGCCCCAGCATTTT. Translated, it gives CASSLDGREPQHF.

This clonotype was counted a few times. The rearrangement uses TRBV10-3 and TRBJ2-1; tentatively, D is TRBD1 (5 bases). V was shortened by 0 bases and J by 12 bases, with 15 bases between the two germline ends. Germline values: CDR1 ENHRY, CDR2 SYGVKD. The CDR3 is 14 amino acids. The CDR3, as DNA: TGTGCCATCAGTGAGTCGATCCCGACAGCGTCGCAGTTCTTC. It codes for CAISESIPTASQFF.

This clonotype was recorded at least ten times. The chain carries TRBV6-6 and TRBJ1-6; 11 nucleotides line up with TRBD1. V shed 5 bases and J 10 bases; nucleotides not matched to a gene: 4. Germline lookup yields CDR1 MNHNY and CDR2 SVGAGI (reference sequence). The CDR3 is 14 amino acids. Here the CDR3 reads CASSMDRGQSPLHF. DNA of the CDR3: TGTGCCAGCAGTATGGACAGGGGGCAATCACCCCTCCACTTT.

There are many counts of this clonotype. This chain links TRBV6-1 with TRBJ1-1; the match to TRBD1 covers 12 bases. The CDR3 is 17 residues long. The germline CDR1 and CDR2 sequences are MNHNS and SASEGT. The ends lost 7 bases at V and 5 bases at J; junction bases unmatched: 14. The CDR3 reads CASTQEGTGGMLTEAFF. In nucleotides, the CDR3 is TGTGCCAGCACCCAGGAAGGGACAGGGGGCATGTTGACTGAAGCTTTCTTT.

This clonotype showed up just a few times. The V and J genes are TRBV10-3 and TRBJ1-1, with TRBD1 matching over 10 bases. V shed 0 bases, J shed 5 bases, and the junction held 6 bases outside the gene matches. Germline V lookup: CDR1 ENHRY, CDR2 SYGVKD. CDR3 length: 16 amino acids. The CDR3 is CAISESWDRGTTEAFF. Here the CDR3 DNA reads TGTGCCATCAGTGAGTCATGGGACAGGGGAACAACTGAAGCTTTCTTT.

The chain uses TRBV20-1 and TRBJ2-3; 7 positions agree with TRBD2. Trimming cost V 5 bases and J 6 bases; bases outside gene matches: 11. Germline V gives CDR1 DFQATT, CDR2 SNEGSKA (reference sequence). This CDR3 region has 14 residues. The CDR3 nucleotides are TGCAGTGCTCCCCTAAGTAGCGGGCCGGATACGCAGTATTTT. Translation: CSAPLSSGPDTQYF.

This chain links TRBV18 with TRBJ1-4; D unresolved. Germline CDR1 KGHSH, CDR2 LQKENI. Trimming pared 0 bases from V and 8 bases from J, leaving 16 bases between. There are 16 residues in the CDR3. The CDR3 sequence is CASSPPSVRGDEKLFF. DNA of the CDR3: TGTGCCAGCTCACCACCAAGTGTCCGGGGAGACGAAAAACTGTTTTTT.

This clonotype was seen a handful of times. The chain employs TRBV2 and TRBJ1-5, with 9 bases aligning to TRBD1. Germline loops: CDR1 SNHLY, CDR2 FYNNEI. The CDR3 has 15 residues. The trim removed 5 bases at V and 2 bases at J, leaving 4 bases unmatched. The CDR3 reads CASSWGQGGNQPQHF. CDR3 coding DNA: TGTGCCAGCAGTTGGGGACAGGGCGGCAATCAGCCCCAGCATTTT.

This clonotype was detected ten times or more. This rearrangement joins TRBV10-3 to TRBJ2-3, with D possibly TRBD2 on 6 matching bases. Germline lookup yields CDR1 ENHRY and CDR2 SYGVKD. V lost 2 bases and J 1 base, leaving 13 bases between the germline ends. The CDR3 loop spans 16 amino acids. The chain's CDR3 is CAISERWEVGTDTQYF. Here the CDR3 DNA reads TGTGCCATCAGTGAGAGGTGGGAGGTTGGCACAGATACGCAGTATTTT.